Below are 28 T cell receptor beta chains sequenced from a single sample in a study of cytomegalovirus exposure and HLA in healthy donors (dated by TCRdb to about 2017). Libraries were prepared through the immunoSEQ multiplex PCR assay. The source is immuneACCESS, and TCRdb retained only in-frame sequences with V and J called. Part of the clones is not carried over; for the studies checked, unresolved V genes explain less than half of this, and the remainder is unexplained. This sample is represented by roughly 140,000 clones; around 84% of them were singletons. The ten largest clones take up roughly 9% of the sample. The sample comprised PBMCs. These receptors all stem from a man aged 18 to 30 in good health and CMV-seropositive.

This chain connects TRBV7-9 to TRBJ1-1; 8 bases are shared with TRBD1. The CDR3 loop spans 14 amino acids. V lost 5 bases, J lost 4 bases, and 6 bases stayed unmatched. From germline, CDR1 is SEHNR and CDR2 FQNEAQ (reference sequence). CDR3 nucleotide sequence: TGTGCCAGCAGCGGCCGGGACAGGAGCACTGAAGCTTTCTTT. It is translated as CASSGRDRSTEAFF.

The sample holds one count of this clone. In DNA form, the CDR3 reads TGTGCCAGCAGCTTAACGACGGGAAGCAATCAGCCCCAGCATTTT. Encoded protein: CASSLTTGSNQPQHF. V is TRBV7-6 and J is TRBJ1-5, with D hard to call. CDR1 is SGHVS and CDR2 is FNYEAQ in the germline V gene. Trimming stripped 2 bases from V and 1 base from J, with 9 bases between. The CDR3 is made up of 15 amino acids.

This chain joins TRBV19 and TRBJ1-1; 8 nucleotides align to TRBD1. The CDR3 is 17 amino acids. V lost 3 bases to trimming and J lost 5 bases; unmatched junction nucleotides: 14. The V gene's germline CDR1 is LNHDA and CDR2 SQIVND (reference sequence). The CDR3, as DNA: TGTGCCAGTAGTATCGTAGGGACAGGACGCTTGTGGACTGAAGCTTTCTTT. It translates to CASSIVGTGRLWTEAFF.

The chain couples TRBV27 to TRBJ1-6; 10 bases fit TRBD1. Trimming removed 5 bases from V and 0 bases from J; junction bases left unmatched: 4. The CDR3 has 17 amino acids. In germline, CDR1 is MNHEY, CDR2 SMNVEV (reference sequence). CDR3 sequence: CASSPRTGGSYNSPLHF. The CDR3 bases are TGTGCCAGCAGTCCGCGGACAGGGGGCTCCTATAATTCACCCCTCCACTTT.

This clone occurred a few times. The V call is TRBV30, the J call TRBJ1-5; 7 positions match TRBD1. Per the germline V gene, CDR1 is GTSNPN and CDR2 is SVGIG (reference sequence). After removal of 0 bases from V and 6 bases from J, the junction contained 8 bases not matched to a gene. The CDR3 has 15 amino acids. The CDR3 spells CAWSVGFRDSQPQHF. DNA of the CDR3: TGTGCCTGGAGTGTTGGTTTCCGGGACAGTCAGCCCCAGCATTTT.

CDR3 region: CASSLRAGVTGELFF. The DNA for the CDR3 is TGTGCCAGCAGCTTAAGAGCGGGAGTAACCGGGGAGCTGTTTTTT. The chain uses TRBV7-9 and TRBJ2-2, with TRBD2 matching 8 bases. This CDR3 is 15 amino acids long. The junction had 4 bases not matched to a gene; V was cut back by 2 bases and J by 5 bases. Germline V gene lookup returns CDR1 SEHNR and CDR2 FQNEAQ (reference sequence).

The chain uses TRBV15 and TRBJ1-4, with TRBD1 matching over 10 bases. Germline-derived CDR1 and CDR2 are LNHNV and YYDKDF (reference sequence). The CDR3 has 14 amino acids. V lost 5 bases and J lost 8; bases outside the gene matches: 5. The CDR3 sequence: CATSSGTGVEKLFF. The CDR3 nucleotides are TGTGCCACCAGCTCCGGGACAGGGGTCGAAAAACTGTTTTTT.

This rearrangement joins TRBV6-6 to TRBJ2-3; D unresolved. Trimming left V 0 bases short and J 2 bases short, with 9 bases between. This CDR3 spans 15 amino acids. Per the germline V gene, CDR1 is MNHNY and CDR2 is SVGAGI (reference sequence). The CDR3 spells CASSYSGQYTDTQYF. The CDR3 DNA reads TGTGCCAGCAGTTACTCTGGGCAGTACACAGATACGCAGTATTTT.

This sequence joins TRBV27 and TRBJ2-5; 7 bases align to TRBD2. The CDR3 is made up of 16 amino acids. V shed 3 bases, J shed 7 bases, and the junction held 14 bases outside the gene matches. Germline V lookup: CDR1 MNHEY, CDR2 SMNVEV (reference sequence). The CDR3 nucleotides read TGTGCCAGCAGTTTGGGGGGGAGGGCCGAGAAAGGGACCCAGTACTTC. Protein: CASSLGGRAEKGTQYF.

This chain joins TRBV19 and TRBJ2-1, with TRBD1 matching 9 bases. The germline V gene encodes CDR1 LNHDA and CDR2 SQIVND (reference sequence). This CDR3 region has 15 residues. The trim removed 6 bases at V and 5 bases at J, leaving 8 bases unmatched. This chain's CDR3 is CASRQPGTGHNEQFF. The CDR3 nucleotides are TGTGCCAGTAGACAACCCGGGACAGGGCACAATGAGCAGTTCTTC.

The rearrangement uses TRBV19 and TRBJ2-1; D gene uncertain. V shed 6 bases and J shed 4 bases, with 16 bases lying between them. The CDR3 is 15 amino acids. The germline gives CDR1 LNHDA, CDR2 SQIVND (reference sequence). CDR3 loop: CASRNRVLTYNEQFF. The DNA of the CDR3 is TGTGCCAGTAGAAACCGGGTACTTACATACAATGAGCAGTTCTTC.

The chain joins TRBV18 to TRBJ2-5; 12 bases are shared with TRBD2. This CDR3 contains 18 residues. Trimming removed 1 base from V and 0 bases from J; junction bases left unmatched: 6. Germline CDR1 reads KGHSH; CDR2 reads LQKENI. In nucleotides, the CDR3 is TGTGCCAGCTCACCACGCCTAGCGGGGGGGCCGAACCAAGAGACCCAGTACTTC. Translation: CASSPRLAGGPNQETQYF.

This clone was seen a few times. The chain combines TRBV29-1 with TRBJ1-1; D possibly corresponds to TRBD1 (5 bases). Trimming cost V 4 bases and J 5 bases, with 17 bases left between them. This CDR3 spans 14 amino acids. The germline gives CDR1 SQVTM, CDR2 ANQGSEA. CDR3: CSVGRVGGRTEAFF. The CDR3 DNA reads as TGCAGCGTTGGCAGGGTGGGTGGAAGGACTGAAGCTTTCTTT.

The rearrangement joins TRBV6-5 to TRBJ2-7, with TRBD1 identical over 7 bases. V dropped 6 bases and J dropped 2; count of bases not matched to a gene: 4. This CDR3 spans 13 amino acids. CDR1 and CDR2 (germline): MNHEY, SVGAGI. CDR3 in DNA: TGTGCCAGCAGCTTAGACAGGGCCTACGAGCAGTACTTC. It encodes CASSLDRAYEQYF.

The gene calls are TRBV18 and TRBJ2-1; the D gene is possibly TRBD1 (6 bases). The germline V gene has CDR1 KGHSH and CDR2 LQKENI. The CDR3 sequence is 13 residues long. Deletions cut 3 bases from V and 6 bases from J, with 9 bases between. CDR3 sequence: CASSPGTINEQFF. The CDR3, as DNA: TGTGCCAGCTCACCCGGGACAATCAATGAGCAGTTCTTC.

The rearrangement links TRBV6-1 to TRBJ2-7; 9 nucleotides line up with TRBD1. Trimming removed 7 bases from V and 3 bases from J; junction bases left unmatched: 7. Germline V gene sequence: CDR1 MNHNS, CDR2 SASEGT. There are 14 residues in the CDR3. CDR3: CASKVGQGNYEQYF. CDR3 sequence (DNA): TGTGCCAGCAAAGTGGGACAGGGTAACTACGAGCAGTACTTC.

This sequence joins TRBV11-1 and TRBJ2-7; TRBD1 matches 7 bases. Germline CDR1 SGHAT, CDR2 FQDESV (reference sequence). V lost 0 bases, J lost 6 bases, and 8 bases stayed unmatched. The CDR3 is made up of 15 amino acids. DNA for the CDR3: TGTGCCAGCAGCTTAGCGACAGGGAGCCGTGGCGAGCAGTACTTC. As protein: CASSLATGSRGEQYF. The whole variable domain, filled in from reference TRBV11-1 and TRBJ2-7, reads EAEVAQSPRYKITEKSQAVAFWCDPISGHATLYWYRQILGQGPELLVQFQDESVVDDSQLPKDRFSAERLKGVDSTLKIQPAELGDSAMYLCASSLATGSRGEQYFGPGTRLTVT.

The genes are TRBV7-2 and TRBJ1-2; D is perhaps TRBD1 (5 bases). The CDR3 spans 15 residues. With 4 bases removed from V and 0 bases from J, the gap between germline ends came to 12 bases. Germline V gives CDR1 SGHTA, CDR2 FQGNSA. The CDR3 sequence is CASSWGRVTNYGYTF. The CDR3 DNA is TGTGCCAGCAGCTGGGGGAGGGTGACTAACTATGGCTACACCTTC.

A word on this clone: One junction end disagrees with the germline gene, perhaps due to a read error. V gene TRBV9 combines with J gene TRBJ1-2; a weak D match, TRBD1 (5 bases). The length of the CDR3 is 14 residues. Looked up from germline, CDR1 is SGDLS and CDR2 is YYNGEE. The CDR3 DNA reads TGTGCCAGCAGCGTAGTTGAAAGTGACAGCTCCCTTTGCTTC. Its translation is CASSVVESDSSLCF.

This chain connects TRBV11-2 to TRBJ2-1; 9 bases map to TRBD2. This CDR3 is built from 15 residues. V gave up 5 bases and J gave up 4 bases; unmatched junction bases: 6. In germline, CDR1 is SGHAT, CDR2 FQNNGV. This chain's CDR3 is CASSPAGGNYNEQFF. CDR3 in DNA: TGTGCCAGCAGCCCTGCGGGAGGGAATTACAATGAGCAGTTCTTC.

V usage is TRBV28 and J usage is TRBJ2-7; TRBD2 aligns across 8 bases. The CDR3 totals 16 residues. The V and J ends lost 5 bases and 6 bases, in that order; junction bases with no gene match: 15. Germline loops: CDR1 MDHEN, CDR2 SYDVKM. Written as DNA, the CDR3 is TGTGCCAGCAGTCCCCATTCGGGGGGGCGTTTATCCGAGCAGTACTTC. It encodes CASSPHSGGRLSEQYF. The full variable domain, its missing parts supplied by reference TRBV28 and TRBJ2-7, is DVKVTQSSRYLVKRTGEKVFLECVQDMDHENMFWYRQDPGLGLRLIYFSYDVKMKEKGDIPEGYSVSREKKERFSLILESASTNQTSMYLCASSPHSGGRLSEQYFGPGTRLTVT.

The J gene is TRBJ2-7, the V gene TRBV9; TRBD2 is a possible D gene (5 bases). The CDR3 runs 15 residues. Looked up from germline, CDR1 is SGDLS and CDR2 is YYNGEE. Trimming left V 2 bases short and J 1 base short, with 13 bases between. The CDR3 region has the DNA TGTGCCAGCAGCGTCGGGGTCCCAACATCCTACGAGCAGTACTTC. Protein product: CASSVGVPTSYEQYF.

In this sample, this clone turned up many times. The rearrangement links TRBV5-6 to TRBJ1-2; 7 bases agree with TRBD1. The CDR3 contains 16 residues. Germline assignment: CDR1 SGHDT and CDR2 YYEEEE. V shed 4 bases, J shed 2 bases, and the junction held 11 bases outside the gene matches. CDR3 in amino acids: CASSHETGTANYGYTF. The DNA of the CDR3 is TGTGCCAGCAGCCATGAAACCGGGACAGCGAACTATGGCTACACCTTC.

The J gene is TRBJ2-5, the V gene TRBV9; D remains ambiguous. V shed 0 bases and J shed 1 base, with 4 bases lying between them. Germline V gene lookup returns CDR1 SGDLS and CDR2 YYNGEE. The CDR3 totals 13 residues. CDR3 in DNA: TGTGCCAGCAGCGTAGAAGCCCAAGAGACCCAGTACTTC. Its translation: CASSVEAQETQYF. The entire variable domain, with the rest obtained from reference TRBV9 and TRBJ2-5, is as follows: DSGVTQTPKHLITATGQRVTLRCSPRSGDLSVYWYQQSLDQGLQFLIQYYNGEERAKGNILERFSAQQFPDLHSELNLSSLELGDSALYFCASSVEAQETQYFGPGTRLLVL.

The V and J genes are TRBV19 and TRBJ2-3, with TRBD2 matching 8 bases. CDR3 size: 15 residues. Losses at the gene ends were 5 bases for V and 0 bases for J; bases not matched to a gene: 4. The germline CDR1 and CDR2 sequences are LNHDA and SQIVND (reference sequence). The DNA for the CDR3 is TGTGCCAGTAGTGAACTAGCGGTGAGCACAGATACGCAGTATTTT. Amino acid sequence: CASSELAVSTDTQYF.

The J gene is TRBJ1-2, the V gene TRBV6-5, with D possibly matching TRBD1 (6 bases). V lost 5 bases, J lost 5 bases, and 12 bases lay in between. Germline V gene sequence: CDR1 MNHEY, CDR2 SVGAGI. This CDR3 spans 13 amino acids. As DNA, the CDR3 is TGTGCCAGCAGTCAGGGGATTTGGTATGGCTACACCTTC. It codes for CASSQGIWYGYTF.

This clone was seen just once. The chain recombines TRBV6-6 with TRBJ2-7; D gene ambiguous. CDR1 and CDR2 (germline): MNHNY, SVGAGI (reference sequence). The CDR3 sequence is 14 residues long. Trimming cost V 0 bases and J 1 base, with 7 bases left between them. CDR3 DNA: TGTGCCAGCAGTTACTCGTTTACTTCCTACGAGCAGTACTTC. It is translated as CASSYSFTSYEQYF.

The rearrangement joins TRBV21-1 to TRBJ1-1. TRBV21-1 is noted as a pseudogene. There are 13 residues in the CDR3. The CDR3 loop is CASSKNRNTEAFF. The DNA for the CDR3 is TGTGCCAGCAGCAAAAATAGGAACACTGAAGCTTTCTTT.